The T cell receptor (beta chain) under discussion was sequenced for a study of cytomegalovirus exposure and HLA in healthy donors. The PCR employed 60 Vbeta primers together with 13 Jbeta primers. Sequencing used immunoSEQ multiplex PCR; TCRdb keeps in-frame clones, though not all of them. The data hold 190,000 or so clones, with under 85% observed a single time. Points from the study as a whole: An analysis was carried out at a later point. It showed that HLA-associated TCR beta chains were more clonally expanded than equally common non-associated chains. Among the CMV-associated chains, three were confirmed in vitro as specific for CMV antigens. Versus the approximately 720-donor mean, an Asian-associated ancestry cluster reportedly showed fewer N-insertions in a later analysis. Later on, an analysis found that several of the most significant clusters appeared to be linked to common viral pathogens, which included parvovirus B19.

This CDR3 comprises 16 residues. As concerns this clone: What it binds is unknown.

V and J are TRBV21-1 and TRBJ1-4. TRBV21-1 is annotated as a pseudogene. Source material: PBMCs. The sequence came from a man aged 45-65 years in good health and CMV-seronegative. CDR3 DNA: TGTGCCAGCAGCAAAGAAGGCCGGGATAAGAATGAAAAACTGTTTTTT. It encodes CASSKEGRDKNEKLFF.